These T cell receptor beta chains were read from a single sample in a study of blood T cell repertoires in COVID-19. The protocol was immunoSEQ multiplex PCR, while the TCRdb copy is restricted to in-frame clones and leaves out a portion. The data show 200,000 to 250,000 clones, around 90% seen once. The specimen was peripheral blood. These receptors originate from a man aged 60-69 years with acute or convalescent COVID-19. Both conserved end residues are part of each CDR3. Fields, in order: CDR3 DNA, CDR3 protein, clone size, D gene, J gene, V gene. The D gene is left open where the match is weak. A row's size may be missing; if present it is once, few, many or a size class.

CDR3nt: TGTGCCAGCAGTTACCCCCTATCCTCCCACGGGGAGCTGTTTTTT
CDR3aa: CASSYPLSSHGELFF
abundance: -
d_gene: -
j_gene: TRBJ2-2
v_gene: TRBV6-2/TRBV6-3

CDR3nt: TGTGCCAGTAGTGTAATCCAGAATTATGGCTACACCTTC
CDR3aa: CASSVIQNYGYTF
abundance: -
d_gene: -
j_gene: TRBJ1-2
v_gene: TRBV19

CDR3nt: TGTGCCAGCAGTGGTCCGGGACAGGGGTTGGGTCAGCCCCAGCATTTT
CDR3aa: CASSGPGQGLGQPQHF
abundance: once
d_gene: TRBD1
j_gene: TRBJ1-5
v_gene: TRBV6-2/TRBV6-3

CDR3nt: TGTGCCACCAGCAGAGCAAGGGGAAATCAGCCCCAGCATTTT
CDR3aa: CATSRARGNQPQHF
abundance: -
d_gene: -
j_gene: TRBJ1-5
v_gene: TRBV15

CDR3nt: TGTGCCAGCTCGACAGGGTTGCGGGAGACCCAGTACTTC
CDR3aa: CASSTGLRETQYF
abundance: -
d_gene: TRBD1
j_gene: TRBJ2-5
v_gene: TRBV18

CDR3nt: TGCGCCAGTAGTCGACAGGGCGCTCAAAAACTGTTTTTT
CDR3aa: CASSRQGAQKLFF
abundance: -
d_gene: TRBD1
j_gene: TRBJ1-4
v_gene: TRBV5-1

CDR3nt: TGCGCCAGCAGCCAAGACGTACCCGGAGACTGGTTAGATACGCAGTATTTT
CDR3aa: CASSQDVPGDWLDTQYF
abundance: -
d_gene: -
j_gene: TRBJ2-3
v_gene: TRBV4-1

CDR3nt: TGCGCCAGCAGGTTTCTAACTAACACCGGGGAGCTGTTTTTT
CDR3aa: CASRFLTNTGELFF
abundance: -
d_gene: -
j_gene: TRBJ2-2
v_gene: TRBV5-1

CDR3nt: TGTGCCAGCAGCCGAGGGGGACAGGTGCCCCCGCGGAACTATGGCTACACCTTC
CDR3aa: CASSRGGQVPPRNYGYTF
abundance: -
d_gene: TRBD1
j_gene: TRBJ1-2
v_gene: TRBV7-9

CDR3nt: TGTGCCAGCAGTGGGGGACTAGCGGGGGGCCCTTTTATCGACAATGAGCAGTTCTTC
CDR3aa: CASSGGLAGGPFIDNEQFF
abundance: -
d_gene: TRBD2
j_gene: TRBJ2-1
v_gene: TRBV6-1

CDR3nt: TGTGCCCGCAGTGTGGGCGGGGGGGACAACACCGGGGAGCTGTTTTTT
CDR3aa: CARSVGGGDNTGELFF
abundance: -
d_gene: TRBD2
j_gene: TRBJ2-2
v_gene: TRBV2

CDR3nt: TGTGCCAGTAGTACCTACGGACAGGGGTCTGGAAACACCATATATTTT
CDR3aa: CASSTYGQGSGNTIYF
abundance: -
d_gene: TRBD1
j_gene: TRBJ1-3
v_gene: TRBV19

CDR3nt: TGTGCCAGCAGCACCCTTAATGTACCGGGACAGGGGGCGAGGGAGCAGTACTTC
CDR3aa: CASSTLNVPGQGAREQYF
abundance: once
d_gene: TRBD1
j_gene: TRBJ2-7
v_gene: TRBV2

CDR3nt: TGTGCCAGCAGTGCTAGCGGGGGGCTCCACAATGAGCAGTTCTTC
CDR3aa: CASSASGGLHNEQFF
abundance: -
d_gene: TRBD2
j_gene: TRBJ2-1
v_gene: TRBV6-4

CDR3nt: TGCGCCAGCAGCTTGTGGGCCCCGAACACCGGGGAGCTGTTTTTT
CDR3aa: CASSLWAPNTGELFF
abundance: once
d_gene: -
j_gene: TRBJ2-2
v_gene: TRBV5-1

CDR3nt: TGTGCCAGCAGTTTCAGGGCTGGTGTTTTAACTGAAGCTTTCTTT
CDR3aa: CASSFRAGVLTEAFF
abundance: -
d_gene: -
j_gene: TRBJ1-1
v_gene: TRBV28

CDR3nt: TGTGCCAGCAGCTCCTTAAAAAAACAGGGGACGGGTTACGAGCAGTACTTC
CDR3aa: CASSSLKKQGTGYEQYF
abundance: -
d_gene: TRBD1
j_gene: TRBJ2-7
v_gene: TRBV11-2

CDR3nt: TGTGCCAGCAGTTACTTTAGAGGCAATGAGCAGTTCTTC
CDR3aa: CASSYFRGNEQFF
abundance: -
d_gene: -
j_gene: TRBJ2-1
v_gene: TRBV6-2/TRBV6-3

CDR3nt: TGTGCCAGCAGTTTATCGGGCAGGGCGGCCGGGGAGCTGTTTTTT
CDR3aa: CASSLSGRAAGELFF
abundance: -
d_gene: -
j_gene: TRBJ2-2
v_gene: TRBV27

CDR3nt: TGTGCCAGCAGTCTTAGCGGGGGGTCCGCAGATACGCAGTATTTT
CDR3aa: CASSLSGGSADTQYF
abundance: -
d_gene: TRBD2
j_gene: TRBJ2-3
v_gene: TRBV2

CDR3nt: TGTGCCAGCAGCCAAGGGCTGGCCTCTAACTATGGCTACACCTTC
CDR3aa: CASSQGLASNYGYTF
abundance: -
d_gene: -
j_gene: TRBJ1-2
v_gene: TRBV3-1/TRBV3-2

CDR3nt: TGTGCCAGCAGCTTGAATCTGGAGACCCAGTACTTC
CDR3aa: CASSLNLETQYF
abundance: -
d_gene: -
j_gene: TRBJ2-5
v_gene: TRBV5-8

CDR3nt: TGTGCCAGCAGCCAAGTAACCAGCGGCACTGAAGCTTTCTTT
CDR3aa: CASSQVTSGTEAFF
abundance: -
d_gene: -
j_gene: TRBJ1-1
v_gene: TRBV14

CDR3nt: TGCGCCCACGGCCCGACTAGCGGGGTTGGTGAGCAGTTCTTC
CDR3aa: CAHGPTSGVGEQFF
abundance: -
d_gene: TRBD2
j_gene: TRBJ2-1
v_gene: TRBV4-1

CDR3nt: TGTGCCAGCAGCGTGCCAGGGCCGGTAGGAGAGACCCAGTACTTC
CDR3aa: CASSVPGPVGETQYF
abundance: -
d_gene: -
j_gene: TRBJ2-5
v_gene: TRBV5-4

CDR3nt: TGTGCCAGCAGCCCCACTGGGGGGGCAGACTATGGCTACACCTTC
CDR3aa: CASSPTGGADYGYTF
abundance: -
d_gene: -
j_gene: TRBJ1-2
v_gene: TRBV7-3